This entry is about one TCR beta chain. V lost 3 bases, J lost 2 bases, and 11 bases lay in between. The CDR3 spans 14 residues. Germline V CDR1 and CDR2: MDHEN, SYDVKM. This specimen comes from a study of shared clonotypes between healthy human individuals. Study summary: Participating donors consisted of two women and three men aged 18 to 49.

Terminally differentiated effector memory CD45RA+ cells were excluded by CCR7 positive selection of CD45RO-negative cells. HIV-negative, healthy adults without recent acute infections or vaccinations were the donors. Produced via immunoSEQ multiplex PCR; TCRdb's table is partial and in-frame only. This table holds around 1,900,000 clones, just over 90% found once. This TCR was sampled from a man younger than 35 in good health. Some clones in this sample may be carry-over from other donors' samples. What was sequenced was naive CD8+ T cells from PBMCs. The chain combines TRBV28 with TRBJ2-7; D ambiguous. CDR3 loop: CASSFRDIAYEQYF. The CDR3 DNA sequence: TGTGCCAGCAGTTTCAGAGACATTGCCTACGAGCAGTACTTC. The entire variable domain, with the rest obtained from reference TRBV28 and TRBJ2-7, is as follows: DVKVTQSSRYLVKRTGEKVFLECVQDMDHENMFWYRQDPGLGLRLIYFSYDVKMKEKGDIPEGYSVSREKKERFSLILESASTNQTSMYLCASSFRDIAYEQYFGPGTRLTVT.